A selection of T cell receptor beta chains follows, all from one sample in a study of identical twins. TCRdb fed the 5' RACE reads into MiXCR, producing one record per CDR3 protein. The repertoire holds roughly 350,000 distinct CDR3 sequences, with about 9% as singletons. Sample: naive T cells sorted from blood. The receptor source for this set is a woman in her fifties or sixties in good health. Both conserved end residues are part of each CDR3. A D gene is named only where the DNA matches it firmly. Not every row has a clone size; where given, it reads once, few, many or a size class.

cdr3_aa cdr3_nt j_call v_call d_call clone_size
CASSSPDSYGYTF TGTGCCAGCAGTTCGCCGGACAGCTATGGCTACACCTTC TRBJ1-2 TRBV12-3/TRBV12-4 . few
CASSEGTYYNQPQHF TGTGCCAGCAGCGAGGGGACGTACTACAATCAGCCCCAGCATTTT TRBJ1-5 TRBV27 . .
CASSLGQPIYEQYF TGTGCCAGCAGCTTAGGGCAGCCCATCTACGAGCAGTACTTC TRBJ2-7 TRBV11-3 . .
CASKSRQGLTDTQYF TGCGCCAGCAAGTCACGTCAGGGCCTAACAGATACGCAGTATTTT TRBJ2-3 TRBV5-1 . few
CASSQNRGNTEAFF TGTGCCAGCAGTCAAAATAGGGGGAACACTGAAGCTTTCTTT TRBJ1-1 TRBV6-5 . many
CASSLVSSGRYNEQFF TGTGCCAGCAGCTTAGTTAGTAGCGGGAGATACAATGAGCAGTTCTTC TRBJ2-1 TRBV11-2 TRBD2 many
CASSQIGGKILGTEAFF TGTGCCAGCAGCCAGATTGGGGGCAAGATTTTGGGAACTGAAGCTTTCTTT TRBJ1-1 TRBV3-1 . .
CASSPSGRALVEETQYF TGTGCCAGCAGTCCTAGCGGGAGGGCCCTCGTAGAAGAGACCCAGTACTTC TRBJ2-5 TRBV14 TRBD2 few
CASSLTSGISYEQYF TGCGCCAGCAGCTTGACTAGCGGGATCTCCTACGAGCAGTACTTC TRBJ2-7 TRBV5-1 TRBD2 many
CASSLTYSYEQYF TGTGCCAGCAGTTTGACTTACTCCTACGAGCAGTACTTC TRBJ2-7 TRBV12-3/TRBV12-4 . few
CSARVGTGAFSYEQYF TGCAGTGCTAGAGTGGGGACAGGGGCCTTCTCCTACGAGCAGTACTTC TRBJ2-7 TRBV20-1 TRBD1 .
CASSLDGTSNTEAFF TGCGCCAGCAGCTTGGATGGGACATCGAACACTGAAGCTTTCTTT TRBJ1-1 TRBV5-1 . few
CASTWDIRRETQYF TGCGCCAGCACCTGGGACATTAGAAGAGAGACCCAGTACTTC TRBJ2-5 TRBV5-1 . .
CASRDRDSTGELFF TGTGCCAGCAGGGACCGGGATTCCACCGGGGAGCTGTTTTTT TRBJ2-2 TRBV2 . .
CASSLTVFTDTQYF TGTGCCAGCAGCTTAACGGTATTTACAGATACGCAGTATTTT TRBJ2-3 TRBV7-3 . .
CASSQVRTQETQYF TGCGCCAGCAGCCAAGTAAGGACTCAAGAGACCCAGTACTTC TRBJ2-5 TRBV4-1 . few
CASSLIPDPNYGYTF TGCGCCAGCAGCTTGATTCCGGATCCAAACTATGGCTACACCTTC TRBJ1-2 TRBV5-1 . .
CATSDFWTIEQFF TGTGCCACCAGTGATTTCTGGACTATTGAGCAGTTCTTC TRBJ2-1 TRBV24-1 . .
CSAWDRGPGYTF TGCAGTGCTTGGGACAGGGGGCCTGGCTACACCTTC TRBJ1-2 TRBV20-1 TRBD1 many
CASGPDSSYQETQYF TGTGCTAGTGGACCGGACAGCTCGTACCAAGAGACCCAGTACTTC TRBJ2-5 TRBV12-5 . many
CAIRQSYEQYF TGTGCCATCAGGCAGAGTTACGAGCAGTACTTC TRBJ2-7 TRBV10-3 . .
CASSLDHGVTDTQYF TGTGCCAGCAGCTTAGATCACGGAGTCACAGATACGCAGTATTTT TRBJ2-3 TRBV11-2 . few
CASSERRAVTDTQYF TGCGCCAGCAGTGAGAGGCGGGCGGTCACAGATACGCAGTATTTT TRBJ2-3 TRBV10-1 . .
CASSLNSGTVPNNEQFF TGTGCCAGCAGTTTGAATAGCGGTACCGTACCGAACAATGAGCAGTTCTTC TRBJ2-1 TRBV27 . few
CAIKRGTGELFF TGTGCCATAAAGCGGGGGACCGGGGAGCTGTTTTTT TRBJ2-2 TRBV19 TRBD2 .
CASSSGGPGGYTF TGTGCCAGCAGTTCGGGGGGACCCGGCGGCTACACCTTC TRBJ1-2 TRBV6-1 . many
CATSDPTGTPLSGANVLTF TGTGCCACCAGTGATCCGACCGGGACGCCTCTCTCTGGGGCCAACGTCCTGACTTTC TRBJ2-6 TRBV24-1 . .
CALAGADIQYF TGTGCCCTAGCGGGAGCTGACATTCAGTACTTC TRBJ2-4 TRBV6-1 TRBD2 .
CSGQTSGSYEQYF TGCAGTGGGCAGACTAGCGGCTCCTACGAGCAGTACTTC TRBJ2-7 TRBV20-1 TRBD2 few
CASSLFLKNQPQHF TGTGCCAGCAGTTTGTTCCTGAAAAATCAGCCCCAGCATTTT TRBJ1-5 TRBV12-3/TRBV12-4 . few
CASRASGSTGELFF TGTGCCAGCAGGGCTAGCGGGAGTACCGGGGAGCTGTTTTTT TRBJ2-2 TRBV12-3/TRBV12-4 TRBD2 many
CSARTSGRNEQFF TGCAGTGCTCGGACTAGCGGGAGAAATGAGCAGTTCTTC TRBJ2-1 TRBV20-1 TRBD2 .
CATSRGTSVGSTEAFF TGTGCCACCAGCAGAGGGACGTCCGTTGGGTCGACTGAAGCTTTCTTT TRBJ1-1 TRBV15 . many
CASSRAEELFF TGTGCCAGCAGTCGGGCTGAGGAGCTGTTTTTT TRBJ2-2 TRBV12-3/TRBV12-4 . many
CASSSDGSSGNTIYF TGCGCCAGCAGCTCGGACGGCTCCTCTGGAAACACCATATATTTT TRBJ1-3 TRBV5-1 . few
CASSPMVTSGRSSYNEQFF TGTGCCAGCAGCCCCATGGTGACTAGCGGGAGGAGCTCCTACAATGAGCAGTTCTTC TRBJ2-1 TRBV7-3 TRBD2 .
CSVEDFRGFKNEQYF TGCAGCGTTGAAGATTTCAGGGGGTTTAAAAACGAGCAGTACTTC TRBJ2-7 TRBV29-1 TRBD1 many
CASSLGTSGYEQYF TGTGCCAGCTCTCTCGGGACTAGCGGCTACGAGCAGTACTTC TRBJ2-7 TRBV5-1 TRBD2 many
CASSESGSLNTEAFF TGCGCCAGCAGTGAATCGGGCAGCTTGAACACTGAAGCTTTCTTT TRBJ1-1 TRBV10-1 . .
CSVAGLAGTETQYF TGCAGCGTTGCGGGACTAGCAGGCACGGAGACCCAGTACTTC TRBJ2-5 TRBV29-1 TRBD2 few
CASSLGIDTQYF TGCGCCAGCAGCTTGGGTATAGATACGCAGTATTTT TRBJ2-3 TRBV5-1 . many
CSASPGLAGGVQFF TGCAGTGCTAGCCCGGGACTAGCGGGAGGAGTGCAGTTCTTC TRBJ2-1 TRBV20-1 TRBD2 many
CASSQTLTYEQYF TGCGCCAGCAGCCAGACCCTAACCTACGAGCAGTACTTC TRBJ2-7 TRBV5-1 . many
CASRRSGRGGTDTQYF TGTGCCAGCAGGCGTAGCGGGAGAGGGGGCACAGATACGCAGTATTTT TRBJ2-3 TRBV6-2/TRBV6-3 TRBD2 many
CSAVGSRATEAFF TGCAGTGCTGTCGGTTCTCGGGCCACTGAAGCTTTCTTT TRBJ1-1 TRBV20-1 . .
CASSVPGGETQYF TGTGCCAGCAGCGTACCAGGGGGGGAGACCCAGTACTTC TRBJ2-5 TRBV9 . .
CSAREELALSYNEQFF TGCAGTGCTAGAGAAGAACTAGCGCTATCCTACAATGAGCAGTTCTTC TRBJ2-1 TRBV20-1 TRBD2 few
CSVRGSGYTF TGCAGTGTGAGGGGAAGTGGCTACACCTTC TRBJ1-2 TRBV20-1 . .
CASSKKSGSGRAQETQYF TGTGCCAGCAGCAAAAAGTCCGGGAGCGGGAGGGCCCAAGAGACCCAGTACTTC TRBJ2-5 TRBV21-1 . few
CATSREGELFF TGTGCCACCAGCAGAGAAGGGGAGCTGTTTTTT TRBJ2-2 TRBV15 . many
CASSLSIDGLAGELFF TGTGCCAGCAGTTTATCAATTGATGGGTTGGCCGGGGAGCTGTTTTTT TRBJ2-2 TRBV27 . many
CASSVDPSYPRAEQYF TGTGCCAGCAGCGTAGATCCCTCCTATCCTCGGGCCGAGCAGTACTTC TRBJ2-7 TRBV9 . .
CASSQLAGGADEQFF TGTGCCAGCAGTCAACTAGCGGGAGGGGCCGATGAGCAGTTCTTC TRBJ2-1 TRBV12-3/TRBV12-4 TRBD2 .
CATSGGIGELFF TGTGCCACCTCAGGGGGGATCGGGGAGCTGTTTTTT TRBJ2-2 TRBV12-3/TRBV12-4 . few
CASSAGLAGTDEQFF TGTGCCAGCAGCGCAGGACTAGCGGGAACGGATGAGCAGTTCTTC TRBJ2-1 TRBV7-9 TRBD2 few
CASSSKQRTGLNEQYF TGTGCCAGCAGCTCGAAACAAAGGACAGGGTTAAACGAGCAGTACTTC TRBJ2-7 TRBV12-3/TRBV12-4 TRBD1 .
CASSIVGTADNEQFF TGTGCCAGTAGTATAGTCGGGACAGCTGACAATGAGCAGTTCTTC TRBJ2-1 TRBV19 TRBD1 few